Below are 5 T cell receptor beta chains sequenced from a single sample in a study of early T cells in non-severe SARS-CoV-2 infection (dated by TCRdb to about 2021). The library was generated by 5' RACE. Sequencing was carried out with a NextSeq 500. TCRdb passed the public sequencing reads through fastp at Q25 and MiXCR, retaining productive beta sequences. Every distinct CDR3 protein forms one entry, paired with its most common genes and DNA. The sample has about 71,000 distinct CDR3 sequences on record, around 11% of them singletons. The ten most abundant clones make up around 2.9% of the sample. Sequences were derived from whole blood, sampled at baseline. The origin of the receptors is an adult who was a healthcare worker with PCR-confirmed SARS-CoV-2 infection or an uninfected control (not recorded which).

This clonotype showed up just a few times. The V call is TRBV5-1, the J call TRBJ1-1, with TRBD1 as a possible D gene (6 bases). The CDR3 is 14 amino acids. Trimming left V 3 bases short and J 0 bases short, with 9 bases between. CDR1 SGHRS and CDR2 YFSETQ come from the germline V gene. CDR3: CASSSGAMNTEAFF. CDR3 sequence (DNA): TGCGCCAGCAGCTCAGGGGCGATGAACACTGAAGCTTTCTTT.

This clonotype was picked up a small number of times. The chain recombines TRBV10-3 with TRBJ2-3; 8 positions match TRBD2. Germline CDR1 ENHRY, CDR2 SYGVKD. This CDR3 has 14 amino acids. J was trimmed by 6 bases and V by 5 bases; bases with no gene match: 7. The CDR3 sequence: CAISTAGEVDTQYF. The CDR3 DNA follows: TGTGCCATCAGTACAGCGGGGGAGGTGGATACGCAGTATTTT.

This clonotype was seen only a few times. The chain combines TRBV7-3 with TRBJ2-5; 7 nucleotides match TRBD2. This CDR3 is built from 14 residues. Germline V gene lookup returns CDR1 SGHTA and CDR2 FQGTGA. Trimming removed 5 bases from V and 5 bases from J; junction bases left unmatched: 8. Here the CDR3 reads CASSPLGGGETQYF. In DNA form, the CDR3 reads TGTGCCAGCAGCCCCCTGGGGGGAGGGGAGACCCAGTACTTC.

This clonotype was picked up many times. The genes are TRBV28 and TRBJ1-2; no reliable D call. Germline assignment: CDR1 MDHEN and CDR2 SYDVKM. There are 15 residues in the CDR3. The V end lost 3 bases, the J end lost 1 base, and 12 bases lay between the germline ends. The CDR3 DNA sequence: TGTGCCAGCAGTTTTCTCCGTGGAGTTAACTATGGCTACACCTTC. It encodes CASSFLRGVNYGYTF.

The rearrangement joins TRBV11-2 to TRBJ2-1; no reliable D call. CDR3 length: 12 residues. V shed 5 bases and J shed 4 bases, with 6 bases lying between them. Germline CDR1 reads SGHAT; CDR2 reads FQNNGV. The CDR3 nucleotides read TGTGCCAGCAGCCCGAGATACAATGAGCAGTTCTTC. Its translation is CASSPRYNEQFF.